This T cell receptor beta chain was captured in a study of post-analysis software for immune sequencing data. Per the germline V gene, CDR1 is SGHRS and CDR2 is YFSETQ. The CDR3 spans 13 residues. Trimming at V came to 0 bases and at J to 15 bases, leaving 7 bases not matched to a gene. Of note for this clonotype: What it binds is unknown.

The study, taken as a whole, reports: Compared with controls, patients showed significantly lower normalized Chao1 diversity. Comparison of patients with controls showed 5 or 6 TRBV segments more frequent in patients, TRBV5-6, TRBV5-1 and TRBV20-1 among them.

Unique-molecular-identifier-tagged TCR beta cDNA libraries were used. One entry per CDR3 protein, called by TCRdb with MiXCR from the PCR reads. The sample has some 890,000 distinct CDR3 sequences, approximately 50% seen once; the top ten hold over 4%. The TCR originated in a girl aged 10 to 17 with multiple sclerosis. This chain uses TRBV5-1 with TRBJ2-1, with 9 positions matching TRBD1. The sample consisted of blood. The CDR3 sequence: CASSLEEPGQGFF. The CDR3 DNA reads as TGCGCCAGCAGCTTGGAGGAGCCGGGACAGGGGTTCTTC.